These 27 T cell receptor beta chains originate from one sample sequenced in a study of T cell clones after liver transplantation. Sequencing used immunoSEQ multiplex PCR; TCRdb keeps in-frame clones, though not all of them. The repertoire holds more than 95,000 clones, roughly nine tenths seen once, with 0.8% to 0.9% in the top ten. This specimen consisted of CD4+ T cells from blood, obtained 12 months after liver transplant. The receptor set was obtained from a human patient who received a liver transplant. Some T cells may arise from the graft donor.

This clone was observed a single time. This chain uses TRBV18 with TRBJ2-5; weak D call: TRBD1 (6 bases). The germline gives CDR1 KGHSH, CDR2 LQKENI. With 2 bases removed from V and 5 bases from J, the gap between germline ends came to 12 bases. The CDR3 covers 14 residues. DNA for the CDR3: TGTGCCAGCTCACCAACTGACAGGCCGGAGACCCAGTACTTC. Protein sequence: CASSPTDRPETQYF.

The V gene is TRBV6-5, the J gene TRBJ2-7; the D gene is possibly TRBD2 (6 bases). This CDR3 is built from 15 residues. Trimming took off 2 bases at V and 5 bases at J, with 16 bases between the two ends. Germline V CDR1 and CDR2: MNHEY, SVGAGI. The CDR3 nucleotides are TGTGCCAGCAGTTACGAGGCGGGAAGGGCCCACGAGCAGTACTTC. This translates into CASSYEAGRAHEQYF.

The chain links TRBV7-2 to TRBJ1-4, with TRBD1 matching 8 bases. Germline V gene lookup returns CDR1 SGHTA and CDR2 FQGNSA. V lost 4 bases to trimming and J lost 8 bases; unmatched junction nucleotides: 6. This CDR3 comprises 14 residues. In DNA form, the CDR3 reads TGTGCCAGCAGCTCCGGACAGGGAAGAGAAAAACTGTTTTTT. It translates to CASSSGQGREKLFF.

The chain has TRBV5-8 and TRBJ2-2, with D tentatively TRBD2 (6 bases). CDR3 length: 13 amino acids. CDR1 SGHTS and CDR2 YDEGEE come from the germline V gene. Trimming pared 5 bases from V and 3 bases from J, leaving 8 bases between. This CDR3 reads CASRLADTGELFF. The CDR3 DNA sequence: TGTGCCAGCAGACTAGCCGACACCGGGGAGCTGTTTTTT.

This chain links TRBV28 with TRBJ2-4; 11 bases are shared with TRBD2. The trim removed 5 bases at V and 6 bases at J, leaving 6 bases unmatched. The CDR3 extends over 15 amino acids. Germline loops: CDR1 MDHEN, CDR2 SYDVKM. CDR3 residues: CASSQTGTSGNIQYF. The CDR3 DNA reads as TGTGCCAGCAGTCAAACCGGGACTAGCGGAAACATTCAGTACTTC.

The chain recombines TRBV5-1 with TRBJ2-3, with D maybe TRBD2 (6 bases). Germline V gives CDR1 SGHRS, CDR2 YFSETQ. CDR3 length: 13 amino acids. The CDR3 sequence is CASGSVGTDTQYF. CDR3 DNA sequence: TGCGCTAGCGGTTCGGTCGGCACAGATACGCAGTATTTT.

The chain uses TRBV15 and TRBJ2-4; unclear D gene. CDR1 LNHNV and CDR2 YYDKDF come from the germline V gene (reference sequence). V shed 6 bases and J shed 8 bases, with 8 bases lying between them. The CDR3 covers 11 residues. In nucleotides, the CDR3 is TGTGCCACCAGGGCAGGAGACATTCAGTACTTC. This encodes CATRAGDIQYF.

This rearrangement joins TRBV5-4 to TRBJ2-1, with D unresolved. V shed 0 bases and J shed 0 bases, with 13 bases lying between them. The CDR3 covers 17 residues. In germline, CDR1 is SGHNT, CDR2 YYREEE (reference sequence). CDR3 amino acids: CASSLEPGPSSYNEQFF. The CDR3 nucleotides are TGTGCCAGCAGCTTGGAACCGGGTCCTAGCTCCTACAATGAGCAGTTCTTC.

This clone was counted only a few times. The chain links TRBV6-5 to TRBJ1-3; possible D gene TRBD1, 5 bases. The CDR3 spans 13 residues. CDR1 and CDR2 from the germline V gene are MNHEY and SVGAGI. V lost 8 bases and J lost 2, with 10 bases in between. The CDR3, as DNA: TGTGCCAGCTTCTCGGGGGCTGGAAACACCATATATTTT. It is translated as CASFSGAGNTIYF.

The genes are TRBV6-1 and TRBJ2-5; D may be TRBD2 (5 bases). Between the trimmed V and J ends, which lost 8 bases and 5 bases, there was a span of 21 bases. The CDR3 runs to 15 residues. CDR1 MNHNS and CDR2 SASEGT come from the germline V gene. The CDR3 here is CASGPDRTRSETQYF. CDR3 nucleotide sequence: TGTGCCAGCGGGCCAGACCGGACTCGCTCGGAGACCCAGTACTTC.

The rearrangement joins TRBV19 to TRBJ2-7, with a weak D call TRBD1 (6 bases). V was clipped by 3 bases and J by 10 bases, with 19 bases between them. In germline, CDR1 is LNHDA, CDR2 SQIVND (reference sequence). The CDR3 totals 14 residues. The CDR3 region is CASSIGVRGRLQYF. Here the CDR3 DNA reads TGTGCCAGTAGTATTGGGGTCAGGGGTCGCCTACAGTACTTC.

The chain recombines TRBV11-2 with TRBJ2-3; D is uncertain. CDR1 is SGHAT, CDR2 FQNNGV, per germline. This CDR3 is 12 amino acids long. Trimming pared 7 bases from V and 6 bases from J, leaving 11 bases between. The CDR3, as DNA: TGTGCCAGCACCAACTACTGGGATACGCAGTATTTT. It yields the protein CASTNYWDTQYF.

J is TRBJ2-7 and V is TRBV5-4; 7 bases agree with TRBD2. Unmatched junction bases numbered 7, after V lost 4 bases and J lost 0 bases. The germline CDR1 and CDR2 sequences are SGHNT and YYREEE (reference sequence). CDR3 length: 15 amino acids. CDR3 sequence reads: CASSIDPGGSYEQYF. The CDR3 nucleotides read TGTGCCAGCAGCATCGACCCGGGGGGCTCCTACGAGCAGTACTTC. Variable domain in full (rest from reference TRBV5-4 and TRBJ2-7): ETGVTQSPTHLIKTRGQQVTLRCSSQSGHNTVSWYQQALGQGPQFIFQYYREEENGRGNFPPRFSGLQFPNYSSELNVNALELDDSALYLCASSIDPGGSYEQYFGPGTRLTVT.

J is TRBJ2-3 and V is TRBV9, with TRBD2 matching 7 bases. Germline assignment: CDR1 SGDLS and CDR2 YYNGEE. J lost 2 bases, V lost 0 bases, and 6 bases had no gene match. The CDR3 contains 16 residues. CDR3 DNA: TGTGCCAGCAGCGTAGTGCCTAGCGGAAACACAGATACGCAGTATTTT. It translates to CASSVVPSGNTDTQYF.

The chain is built from TRBV5-1 and TRBJ2-3; TRBD1 agrees at 9 bases. The CDR3 has 15 residues. CDR1 is SGHRS, CDR2 YFSETQ, per germline. J was trimmed by 4 bases and V by 1 base; bases with no gene match: 4. This chain's CDR3 is CASSLSGQGSDTQYF. For the CDR3, the DNA is TGCGCCAGCAGCTTGTCGGGACAGGGTTCAGATACGCAGTATTTT.

This chain connects TRBV2 to TRBJ2-3; TRBD1 matches 8 bases. The germline CDR1 and CDR2 sequences are SNHLY and FYNNEI. J gave up 2 bases and V 2 bases, and 6 bases lay outside the gene matches. The CDR3 is 16 residues long. The CDR3 loop is CASSEQTGVPTDTQYF. The CDR3 bases are TGTGCCAGCAGTGAACAGACAGGGGTTCCCACAGATACGCAGTATTTT.

This chain joins TRBV20-1 and TRBJ2-7, with D tentatively TRBD2 (7 bases). The CDR3 extends over 11 amino acids. CDR1 is DFQATT, CDR2 SNEGSKA, per germline (reference sequence). Trimming left V 6 bases short and J 9 bases short, with 15 bases between. CDR3 bases: TGCAGTGCCGAGGGGGGGGCAAGGCAGTACTTC. Translated: CSAEGGARQYF.

V is TRBV25-1 and J is TRBJ1-1; 7 bases line up with TRBD1. The CDR3 runs to 13 residues. Germline assignment: CDR1 MGHDK and CDR2 SYGVNS. The J segment lost 8 bases and the V segment lost 3 bases, leaving 6 bases of the junction unmatched. The CDR3 loop reads CASSEPGQSEAFF. The CDR3 nucleotides read TGTGCCAGCAGTGAGCCGGGACAGTCAGAAGCTTTCTTT. The full variable domain, its missing parts supplied by reference TRBV25-1 and TRBJ1-1, is EADIYQTPRYLVIGTGKKITLECSQTMGHDKMYWYQQDPGMELHLIHYSYGVNSTEKGDLSSESTVSRIRTEHFPLTLESARPSHTSQYLCASSEPGQSEAFFGQGTRLTVV.

The chain recombines TRBV29-1 with TRBJ2-1; tentative D call: TRBD2 (5 bases). The CDR3 totals 12 residues. V lost 4 bases and J lost 2, with 6 bases in between. The germline V gene encodes CDR1 SQVTM and CDR2 ANQGSEA. The CDR3 region has the DNA TGCAGCGTTGTGAGGGCCTACAATGAGCAGTTCTTC. Encoded protein: CSVVRAYNEQFF.

This chain joins TRBV18 and TRBJ1-4; D is uncertain. V shed 0 bases and J shed 6 bases, with 11 bases lying between them. The CDR3 loop spans 15 amino acids. Germline V gives CDR1 KGHSH, CDR2 LQKENI. The CDR3 region has the DNA TGTGCCAGCTCACCACCGTACGGGTCTGATGAAAAACTGTTTTTT. Protein: CASSPPYGSDEKLFF.

This rearrangement joins TRBV5-1 to TRBJ2-3, with TRBD1 matching 11 bases. Germline trimming cut 3 bases from V and 1 base from J; bases unmatched to any gene: 7. Germline V gene sequence: CDR1 SGHRS, CDR2 YFSETQ. The CDR3 is 17 residues long. CDR3 protein: CASSSGTGGFGTDTQYF. The CDR3 DNA follows: TGCGCCAGCAGCTCCGGGACAGGGGGATTTGGCACAGATACGCAGTATTTT.

The chain carries TRBV6-5 and TRBJ2-7; D remains unclear. This CDR3 is built from 14 residues. Germline loops: CDR1 MNHEY, CDR2 SVGAGI. The V end was cut by 0 bases, the J end by 4 bases, with 10 bases between. The DNA of the CDR3 is TGTGCCAGCAGTTACTCGGAAGCCCAATACGAGCAGTACTTC. It encodes CASSYSEAQYEQYF.

Here the CDR3 reads CASSELTDNEKLFF. Here the CDR3 DNA reads TGTGCCAGCAGTGAACTGACAGACAATGAAAAACTGTTTTTT. The chain employs TRBV2 and TRBJ1-4, with D tentatively TRBD1 (5 bases). This CDR3 has 14 residues. In germline, CDR1 is SNHLY, CDR2 FYNNEI. Between the trimmed V and J ends, which lost 2 bases and 5 bases, there was a span of 9 bases.

The genes are TRBV7-2 and TRBJ2-3; the match to TRBD1 covers 7 bases. V trimming: 4 bases; J trimming: 4 bases; junction bases outside the gene matches: 2. CDR1 SGHTA and CDR2 FQGNSA come from the germline V gene. There are 13 residues in the CDR3. CDR3 region: CASSYQGADTQYF. The DNA for the CDR3 is TGTGCCAGCAGCTACCAGGGGGCAGATACGCAGTATTTT.

The gene calls are TRBV27 and TRBJ1-2; a weak D match, TRBD1 (5 bases). The CDR3 has 14 residues. V was clipped by 3 bases and J by 3 bases, with 11 bases between them. Germline V CDR1 and CDR2: MNHEY, SMNVEV (reference sequence). In nucleotides, the CDR3 is TGTGCCAGCAGTTTCAGGGCGGCGGACTATGGCTACACCTTC. This translates into CASSFRAADYGYTF.

This clone was recorded at least ten times. This sequence joins TRBV9 and TRBJ1-1; the D is unclear. Trimming shortened V by 0 bases and J by 1 base, and 4 bases separated the two germline ends. Germline CDR1 reads SGDLS; CDR2 reads YYNGEE. The CDR3 length is 13 residues. The CDR3 coding sequence is TGTGCCAGCAGCGTAGGGCCGAACACTGAAGCTTTCTTT. It translates to CASSVGPNTEAFF.

CDR3 nucleotides: TGTGCCAGCAGCCTGAGGATACCTAGTGACACCATATATTTT. Its translation is CASSLRIPSDTIYF. The gene calls are TRBV5-6 and TRBJ1-3, with D unclear. Germline V gives CDR1 SGHDT, CDR2 YYEEEE. Trimming stripped 4 bases from V and 8 bases from J, with 16 bases between. This CDR3 has 14 amino acids.